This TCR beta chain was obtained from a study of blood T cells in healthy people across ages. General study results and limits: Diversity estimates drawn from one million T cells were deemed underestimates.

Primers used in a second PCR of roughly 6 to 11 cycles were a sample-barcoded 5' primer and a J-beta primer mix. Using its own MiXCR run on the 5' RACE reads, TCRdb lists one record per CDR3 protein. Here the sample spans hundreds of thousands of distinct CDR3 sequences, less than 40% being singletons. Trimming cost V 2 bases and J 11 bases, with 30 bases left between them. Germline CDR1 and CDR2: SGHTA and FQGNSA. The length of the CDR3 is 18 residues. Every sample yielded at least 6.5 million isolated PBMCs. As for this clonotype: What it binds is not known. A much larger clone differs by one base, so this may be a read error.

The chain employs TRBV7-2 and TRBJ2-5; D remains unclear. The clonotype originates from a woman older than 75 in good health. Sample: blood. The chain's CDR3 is CASSLRTRRLDAYNEQYF. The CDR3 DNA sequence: TGTGCCAGCAGCTTAAGGACGCGTAGGCTAGATGCCTACAATGAGCAGTACTTC.